Each of the 10 T cell receptor beta chains below was sequenced from the same sample in a study of T cell repertoires in cytomegalovirus infection. Using its own MiXCR run on the reads, TCRdb lists one record per CDR3 protein. Among about half a million distinct CDR3 sequences, around a third were seen once, and the ten largest hold under 20%. Antigen specificity for these receptors is unknown. The specimen comprised cultured PBMCs, sampled from culture after CMV antigen stimulation. These TCRs come from a human donor in good health (CMV status not recorded). Some clones in this sample may be carry-over from other donors' samples.

This clonotype was seen ten or more times. The V and J genes are TRBV7-6 and TRBJ2-1, with TRBD2 matching over 9 bases. This CDR3 has 16 residues. Germline V gives CDR1 SGHVS, CDR2 FNYEAQ. Losses at the gene ends were 0 bases for V and 7 bases for J; bases not matched to a gene: 7. In nucleotides, the CDR3 is TGTGCCAGCAGCTTAGCTATAGCGGGAGCCGCAAATGAGCAGTTCTTC. Protein: CASSLAIAGAANEQFF. Full variable domain (rest looked up from reference TRBV7-6 and TRBJ2-1): GAGVSQSPRYKVTKRGQDVALRCDPISGHVSLYWYRQALGQGPEFLTYFNYEAQQDKSGLPNDRFSAERPEGSISTLTIQRTEQRDSAMYRCASSLAIAGAANEQFFGPGTRLTVL.

V is TRBV19 and J is TRBJ2-3; perhaps TRBD1 as D (5 bases). The V end lost 7 bases, the J end lost 3 bases, and 20 bases lay between the germline ends. Germline V gene sequence: CDR1 LNHDA, CDR2 SQIVND (reference sequence). The CDR3 runs to 16 residues. The CDR3, as DNA: TGTGCCAGTACCCCTCTGGATACAGGCGGAACAGATACGCAGTATTTT. Amino acid sequence: CASTPLDTGGTDTQYF.

The chain uses TRBV11-2 and TRBJ2-5; TRBD2 matches 7 bases. The CDR3 length is 17 residues. Germline CDR1 and CDR2: SGHAT and FQNNGV. The V gene end was trimmed by 4 bases and the J gene end by 3 bases; junction bases not matched to a gene: 14. The CDR3, as DNA: TGTGCCAGCAGCTCATTCGGGAGCGGGAATGGAAAAGAGACCCAGTACTTC. It codes for CASSSFGSGNGKETQYF.

This clonotype came up many times. V gene TRBV7-2 combines with J gene TRBJ2-2; TRBD1 is a possible D gene (6 bases). V was trimmed by 6 bases and J by 3 bases, leaving 14 bases between them. Germline CDR1 SGHTA, CDR2 FQGNSA. The CDR3 spans 15 residues. CDR3: CASRDSGDYTGELFF. The CDR3 region has the DNA TGTGCCAGCAGAGATTCAGGGGATTACACCGGGGAGCTGTTTTTT.

This clonotype came up a few times. The chain uses TRBV7-2 and TRBJ2-3; TRBD2 matches at 8 bases. Unmatched junction bases numbered 4, after V lost 2 bases and J lost 0 bases. CDR1 and CDR2 (germline): SGHTA, FQGNSA. This CDR3 has 16 residues. Here the CDR3 reads CASSLNLAGSTDTQYF. CDR3 nucleotide sequence: TGTGCCAGCAGCTTAAATCTAGCGGGTAGCACAGATACGCAGTATTTT.

There are a few counts of this clonotype. V gene TRBV7-2 combines with J gene TRBJ1-1; 7 bases match TRBD1. Germline values: CDR1 SGHTA, CDR2 FQGNSA. The CDR3 length is 14 residues. V trimming: 5 bases; J trimming: 4 bases; junction bases outside the gene matches: 7. The CDR3 DNA reads TGTGCCAGCAGCACCCGACAGGGTATCACTGAAGCTTTCTTT. This encodes CASSTRQGITEAFF.

The chain joins TRBV15 to TRBJ1-3; D not resolved. Trimming left V 2 bases short and J 0 bases short, with 11 bases between. Germline lookup yields CDR1 LNHNV and CDR2 YYDKDF (reference sequence). CDR3 length equals 16 residues. The CDR3: CATSRRANPSGNTIYF. Here the CDR3 DNA reads TGTGCCACCAGCAGACGTGCAAACCCCTCTGGAAACACCATATATTTT.

This chain uses TRBV7-6 with TRBJ2-1; weak D call: TRBD2 (6 bases). CDR3 length: 14 amino acids. Germline lookup yields CDR1 SGHVS and CDR2 FNYEAQ. The V gene lost 1 base and the J gene lost 4 bases, with 8 bases spanning the gap. CDR3 in amino acids: CASSLDLAYNEQFF. The CDR3 bases are TGTGCCAGCAGCTTAGATCTAGCGTACAATGAGCAGTTCTTC.

The chain recombines TRBV18 with TRBJ2-2, with D possibly TRBD1 on 6 matching bases. Per germline, CDR1 KGHSH and CDR2 LQKENI. V was clipped by 5 bases and J by 0 bases, with 19 bases between them. The CDR3 runs to 18 residues. CDR3 coding DNA: TGTGCCAGCTCAACGTTAGACAGGATTGGCACGAACACCGGGGAGCTGTTTTTT. Protein product: CASSTLDRIGTNTGELFF.

The CDR3 protein is CASDESGRDWPETQYF. In DNA form, the CDR3 reads TGTGCCAGCGATGAATCTGGCAGGGACTGGCCAGAGACCCAGTACTTC. The chain carries TRBV11-3 and TRBJ2-5; perhaps TRBD2 as D (6 bases). Germline V gene data show CDR1 as SGHNT and CDR2 as YENEEA. This CDR3 spans 16 amino acids. Trimming took off 8 bases at V and 4 bases at J, with 23 bases between the two ends.